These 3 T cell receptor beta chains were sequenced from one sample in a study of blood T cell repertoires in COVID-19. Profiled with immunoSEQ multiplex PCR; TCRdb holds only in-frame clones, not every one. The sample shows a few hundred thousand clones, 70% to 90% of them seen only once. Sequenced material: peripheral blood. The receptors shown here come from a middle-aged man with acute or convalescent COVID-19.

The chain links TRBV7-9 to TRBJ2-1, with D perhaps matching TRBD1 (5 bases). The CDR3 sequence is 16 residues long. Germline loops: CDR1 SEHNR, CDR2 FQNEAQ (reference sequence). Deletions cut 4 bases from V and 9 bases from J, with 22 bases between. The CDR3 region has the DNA TGTGCCAGCAGCTCCGTCACCCCTCCAGGCCAGGGTGAGCAGTTCTTC. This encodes CASSSVTPPGQGEQFF.

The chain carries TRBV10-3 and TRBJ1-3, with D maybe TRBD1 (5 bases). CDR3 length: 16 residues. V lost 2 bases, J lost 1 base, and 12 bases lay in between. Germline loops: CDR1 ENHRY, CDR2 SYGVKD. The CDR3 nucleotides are TGTGCCATCAGTGAGGGAGGGGCAGGATCTGGAAACACCATATATTTT. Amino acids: CAISEGGAGSGNTIYF.

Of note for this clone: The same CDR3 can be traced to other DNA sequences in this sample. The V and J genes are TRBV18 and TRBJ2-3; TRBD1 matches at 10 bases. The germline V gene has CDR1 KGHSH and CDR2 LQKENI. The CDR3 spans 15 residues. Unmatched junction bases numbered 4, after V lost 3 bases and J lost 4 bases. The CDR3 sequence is CASSPGQGSADTQYF. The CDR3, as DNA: TGTGCCAGCTCACCGGGACAGGGGAGCGCAGATACGCAGTATTTT.